This T cell receptor beta chain came from a study of blood T cell repertoires in COVID-19. At the level of the study: The analysed material was cDNA or gDNA that came from T cells, B-cell-depleted T cells, or PBMCs.

The CDR3 has 14 residues. Trimming at V came to 7 bases and at J to 7 bases, leaving 9 bases not matched to a gene. Germline V gene sequence: CDR1 LNHDA, CDR2 SQIVND (reference sequence). Participants, 18 to 89 years old, spanned 25 or so US areas. Data came from immunoSEQ multiplex PCR; TCRdb stores just in-frame clones and leaves some out. The data contain roughly 230,000 clones, about 85% of them singletons. This receptor was taken from a woman aged 45-65 years who had been exposed to COVID-19. V is TRBV19 and J is TRBJ2-1; TRBD1 matches at 8 bases. Material for sequencing was PBMCs or T cells enriched from blood (not recorded which). The CDR3 nucleotides are TGTGCCAGTAACGGACAGGGATTGGTAAATGAGCAGTTCTTC. This codes for CASNGQGLVNEQFF.